This entry is about one TCR beta chain. Its antigen is not yet known. No base quality information exists; no much larger clone differs at one position. The data were obtained in a study of shared clonotypes between healthy human individuals (dated by TCRdb to 2020 to 2022). For context, the study as a whole: The cohort included a few men and a couple of women between 18 and 49 years of age. To estimate repertoire size and how much clonotypes are shared between individuals, the study performed deep sequencing of blood TCR repertoires from 4 to 6 healthy adults. Different laboratories and diverse techniques were used to prepare libraries and sequence TCR repertoires, to increase sequencing depth and limit assay-specific biases. Per donor, leukapheresis produced somewhere between about 0.85 and 9.5 billion PBMCs.

V loses 5 bases, J loses 4 bases, and the germline ends lie 8 bases apart. The CDR3 runs 11 residues from the cysteine to the phenylalanine. Just the 33-base CDR3 DNA is kept, in frame starting at base 1. Sequences GTSNPN (CDR1) and SVGIG (CDR2) are obtained from the germline V gene (reference sequence). Donors were healthy HIV-negative adults with no recently reported acute infections or vaccinations. Every donor was a Caucasian adult living in Nashville, Tennessee, USA. For unsorted samples, 96 million or so PBMCs were counted, and genomic DNA was extracted using the QIAamp DNA Blood Mini kit. Blood was obtained by leukapheresis, after which PBMCs were separated by Ficoll-Histopaque density gradient centrifugation and cryopreserved in liquid nitrogen vapor phase. What the study reported, not specific to this receptor: Only blood was sampled, and tissue TCR repertoires likely differ from those in blood. Pairwise subsampling led to the expectation that sequencing depth would affect the degree of clonotype sharing among donors. Because the study included a small number of donors, the genetic and exposure-history diversity represented was limited.

Using the deep immunoSEQ assay, multiplex PCR amplified TCR CDR3 regions from genomic DNA. Extracted genomic DNA from each cell subset was distributed evenly across all wells of several immunoSEQ 96-well plates, and each plate was treated as a replicate. For unsorted PBMC, approximately 290 ng of genomic DNA, equivalent to 25,000 to 35,000 T cell genomes, went into each replicate PCR. Unsorted PBMC genomic DNA was sequenced across ten immunoSEQ deep assay plates. Purified libraries were quantified with a Qubit 3.0 fluorometer, sized on a Bioanalyzer 2100, and re-quantified with the KAPA Library Quantification kit. Every immunoSEQ 96-well plate was sequenced on a separate single-read 150-cycle Illumina NextSeq 550 flow cell. In the source study's methods: Because the immunoSEQ output included only junctional sequences and no quality scores, the filtering could not be the same as the filtering used for full-length reads. Sequences were annotated with PyIR, a Python wrapper for IgBLAST v1.9, and V/J genes and CDR3 were assigned using IMGT germline references. Reads were filtered out if the reads had weak V/J assignments (E-value above 1e-6), no CDR3, stop codons, out-of-frame junctions, or ambiguous translated residues. V3J clonotypes were defined as sequences sharing the same inferred V gene, J gene, and CDR3 amino acid sequence. Percentage overlap between repertoires was calculated by dividing the number of shared unique clonotypes by the size of the smaller repertoire. Repertoire richness was assessed with RTK rarefaction, the Chao1 estimator, and Recon v2.1 estimates of unobserved clonotypes. Here the immuneACCESS table is served through TCRdb, limited to in-frame sequences with V and J called. Missing clones are a known gap in these copies; in checked studies unresolved V genes cover under half, and the rest lacks a known reason. Clone size and V and J calls were adopted from that table, with D and trimming inferred from the DNA. Here the sample has approximately 500,000 clones; 79% occur a single time. The top ten constitute about an eighth of the sample.

The sequenced sample consisted of PBMCs. Recombination joined TRBV30 with TRBJ1-1; the D gene is perhaps TRBD1, from 5 matching bases. This clonotype originated in a woman aged 40 to 50 in good health. Some clones in this sample may be carry-over from other donors' samples. The base sequence is TGTGCCTGGGGTCAGGGCACTGAAGCTTTCTTT. This gives the protein CAWGQGTEAFF.